The rows below give T cell receptor beta chains drawn from one sample of a study of identical twins. TCRdb re-derived calls from the 5' RACE reads in MiXCR, one entry per CDR3 protein. The profile shows 470,000 or so distinct CDR3 sequences, less than 25% of them singletons. These data also featured in a second study, about T cells expressing NK-cell markers.

The sequenced sample was CD4+ T cells sorted from blood. All receptors derive from a woman between 18 and 30 years old in good health. CDR3s include the opening cysteine and the closing phenylalanine or tryptophan. The D gene is left open where the match is weak.

TRBD2	TRBJ2-1	TRBV20-1	CSARGTSSLQSYNEQFF
TRBD1	TRBJ1-1	TRBV5-1	CASQNQGAGEAFF
TRBD1	TRBJ1-6	TRBV6-1	CASSRRRGREQYSPLHF
TRBD1	TRBJ1-2	TRBV20-1	CSARRDRGGYTF
NA	TRBJ2-1	TRBV3-1	CASSQGGGEQFF
TRBD2	TRBJ2-7	TRBV6-1	CASSELAGASSYEQYF
NA	TRBJ2-3	TRBV29-1	CSVGTATDTQYF
TRBD2	TRBJ2-7	TRBV14	CASSQDKLAGAKQYF
NA	TRBJ1-5	TRBV15	CATSWTFSNQPQHF
NA	TRBJ2-1	TRBV29-1	CSVGSITYNEQFF
TRBD1	TRBJ1-6	TRBV12-3/TRBV12-4	CASSPGGYNSPLHF
TRBD2	TRBJ2-1	TRBV5-6	CASSPASGTLTNEQFF
NA	TRBJ2-5	TRBV14	CASSAAREETQYF
NA	TRBJ2-1	TRBV20-1	CSARTVGGGPTYNEQFF
TRBD2	TRBJ2-1	TRBV27	CASSLLGLAGEVWGYNEQFF
NA	TRBJ1-4	TRBV20-1	CSARVSGGDEKLFF
NA	TRBJ2-7	TRBV9	CASSVMGVGYEQYF
NA	TRBJ2-7	TRBV3-1	CASSPDGGGYEQYF
NA	TRBJ1-5	TRBV3-1	CASSQGHPNQPQHF
NA	TRBJ2-7	TRBV7-2	CASSPTRGGTHEQYF
NA	TRBJ1-3	TRBV18	CASSPPRTTGNTIYF
NA	TRBJ1-1	TRBV6-4	CASSRQPNTEAFF
NA	TRBJ2-2	TRBV29-1	CSVVDGPYTGELFF
TRBD2	TRBJ2-7	TRBV20-1	CSAQRDASYEQYF
TRBD2	TRBJ2-3	TRBV7-2	CASSFREGTDTQYF
TRBD2	TRBJ2-3	TRBV9	CASSVQAGGTDTQYF
NA	TRBJ2-3	TRBV20-1	CSAGGGTSTDTQYF
TRBD2	TRBJ2-7	TRBV5-1	CASSLEAWGGAGSEQYF
TRBD2	TRBJ2-1	TRBV12-3/TRBV12-4	CASSLGRRGAVLKNNEQFF
TRBD1	TRBJ2-1	TRBV5-4	CASSSGTGFWYEQFF
NA	TRBJ2-5	TRBV7-7	CASSAGGHQETQYF
TRBD2	TRBJ2-5	TRBV5-1	CASSFLQSGGGETQYF
NA	TRBJ2-1	TRBV18	CASSPPGQMPWGEQFF
NA	TRBJ1-1	TRBV6-5	CASSYRGGSTEAFF
TRBD2	TRBJ2-3	TRBV20-1	CSATEGSGGAGDTQYF
NA	TRBJ2-6	TRBV5-1	CASSFDIPGANVLTF
NA	TRBJ2-7	TRBV5-6	CASSPPGGPREQYF
NA	TRBJ2-3	TRBV9	CASSVAGADTQYF
TRBD1	TRBJ1-1	TRBV5-1	CASSGDLRDRVKTEAFF
NA	TRBJ2-2	TRBV2	CASSEVPSGELFF
TRBD2	TRBJ2-7	TRBV9	CASSLGGRGAREQYF
TRBD1	TRBJ2-7	TRBV19	CASARDRGPYEQYF
TRBD2	TRBJ2-2	TRBV24-1	CATSDSRTSGAGELFF
TRBD2	TRBJ2-7	TRBV20-1	CSGERESLGEQYF